The entry below describes one T cell receptor beta chain. Its target is not known. The data stem from a study of T-cell reconstitution after alpha-beta-depleted transplantation in children. Whole-study findings and limits: From newly produced T cells came most of the T-cell counts and diversity one year after transplant. Reportedly, roughly two months post-transplant, alpha-beta T cells arose from several hundred expanded graft clones. Some patients' high day-60 TCRbeta diversity was traced to surviving recipient T cells and thymic progenitors.

Construction of the TCRbeta library involved unique molecular identifiers. TCRdb analysed the PCR reads with MiXCR anew, one entry per CDR3 protein. The sample holds more than 400,000 distinct CDR3 sequences, 43% seen once. Material: PBMCs, obtained before TCRalphabeta/CD19-depleted stem cell transplant. This TCR derives from a girl aged 2-9 years with aplastic anemia, due to receive a stem cell transplant.

The CDR3 sequence is CASSRRTSGYTDTQYF. The CDR3 DNA sequence: TGTGCCAGCAGCAGACGGACTAGCGGGTACACAGATACGCAGTATTTT. This chain joins TRBV5-4 and TRBJ2-3, with 11 bases matching TRBD2. This CDR3 spans 16 amino acids. Germline CDR1 and CDR2: SGHNT and YYREEE (reference sequence). The junction had 6 bases not matched to a gene; V was cut back by 4 bases and J by 2 bases.